Below, one T cell receptor (beta chain) is given with its context. The target antigen is unknown. The data originate from a study of CD8 T cells in Susac syndrome. Blood CD8+ and CD4+ T cells underwent high-throughput TCR beta sequencing. Negative magnetic isolation gave CD8+ and CD4+ cells; FACS enriched CD8+ TEMRA. Study results and caveats: The authors acknowledged that their TCR sequencing and HLA analysis involved a relatively small number of individuals.

Random hexamers served to reverse transcribe roughly 0.45 to 1 ug RNA. With immunoSEQ multiplex PCR, TCR beta CDR3 was amplified across 54 Vbeta and 13 Jbeta. Via MiXCR, TCRdb re-called the immunoSEQ multiplex PCR reads, giving one row per CDR3 protein. Of roughly 140,000 distinct CDR3 sequences in the sample, about 94% were seen once. V gave up 3 bases and J gave up 5 bases, with 10 bases separating them. CDR1 and CDR2 from the germline V gene are SNHLY and FYNNEI. The CDR3 is 13 amino acids. Sequenced sample: CD8+ T cells from PBMCs. The receptor comes from a human donor with multiple sclerosis. The rearrangement uses TRBV2 and TRBJ2-5; weak D call: TRBD1 (6 bases). In DNA, the CDR3 is TGTGCCAGCAGTGACCAGGGGCGGGAGACCCAGTACTTC. It codes for CASSDQGRETQYF.